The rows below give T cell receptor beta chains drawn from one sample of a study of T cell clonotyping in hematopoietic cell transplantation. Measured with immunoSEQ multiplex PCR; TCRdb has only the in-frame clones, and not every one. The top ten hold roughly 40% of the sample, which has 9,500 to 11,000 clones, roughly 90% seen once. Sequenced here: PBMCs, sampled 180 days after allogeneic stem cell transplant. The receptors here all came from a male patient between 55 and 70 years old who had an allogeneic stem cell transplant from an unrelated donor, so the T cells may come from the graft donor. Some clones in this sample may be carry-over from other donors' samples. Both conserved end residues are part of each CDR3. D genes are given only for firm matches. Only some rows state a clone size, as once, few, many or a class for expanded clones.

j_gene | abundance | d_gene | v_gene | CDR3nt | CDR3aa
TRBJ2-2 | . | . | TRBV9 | TGTGCCAGCAGCCTATTAGAGCTCACCGGGGAGCTGTTTTTT | CASSLLELTGELFF
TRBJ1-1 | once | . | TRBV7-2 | TGTGCCAGCAGCTTAGTCGGGCAGAGATCAGATGAAGCTTTCTTT | CASSLVGQRSDEAFF
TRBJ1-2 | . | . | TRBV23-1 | TGCGCCAGCAGTCCTCTCCCGGATATAATTAACTATGGCTACACCTTC | CASSPLPDIINYGYTF
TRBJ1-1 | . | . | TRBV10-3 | TGTGCCATCAGTGGCGCGGGGAGGGACACTGAAGCTTTCTTT | CAISGAGRDTEAFF
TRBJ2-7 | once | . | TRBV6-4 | TGTGCCAGCAGTGAGCAGAACGAGCAGTACTTC | CASSEQNEQYF
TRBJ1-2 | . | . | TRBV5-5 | TGTGCCAGCAGCGTGCAGGGTAGCTATGGCTACACCTTC | CASSVQGSYGYTF
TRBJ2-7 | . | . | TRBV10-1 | TGCGCCACCCTATCCGGGTCAGCCGACGAGCAGTACTTC | CATLSGSADEQYF
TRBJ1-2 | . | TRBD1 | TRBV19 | TGTGCCAGTAGTAGAGACTCAACAGGGGGCCAAGGCTACACCTTC | CASSRDSTGGQGYTF
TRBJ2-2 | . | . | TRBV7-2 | TGTGCCAGCAGCTTTGTACCCAACACCGGGGAGCTGTTTTTT | CASSFVPNTGELFF
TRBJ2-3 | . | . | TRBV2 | TGTGCCAGCAGTGAACCCTACACAGATACGCAGTATTTT | CASSEPYTDTQYF
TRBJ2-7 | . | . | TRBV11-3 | TGTGCCAGCAGCTTAGACGGTAGCGAGCAGTACTTC | CASSLDGSEQYF
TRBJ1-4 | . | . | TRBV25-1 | TGTGCCAGCTCCGAGGGGGGGTCGGGGGAAAAACTGTTTTTT | CASSEGGSGEKLFF
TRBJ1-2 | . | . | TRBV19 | TGTGCCAGTACCCACGGGGTTGCCCTTAACTATGGCTACACCTTC | CASTHGVALNYGYTF
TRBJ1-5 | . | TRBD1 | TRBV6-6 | TGTGCCAGCAGACGAACAGGGGATGTGGGCAATCAGCCCCAGCATTTT | CASRRTGDVGNQPQHF
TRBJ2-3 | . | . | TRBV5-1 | TGCGCCAGCAGCCTTGCGGCAAAGACTAGAGATACGCAGTATTTT | CASSLAAKTRDTQYF
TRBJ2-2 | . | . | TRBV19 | TGTGCCATGGAGTCCCATCGGGGGGAGCTGTTTTTT | CAMESHRGELFF
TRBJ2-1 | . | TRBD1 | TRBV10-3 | TGTGCCACCGTCCCGGGACAGGACCTCTACAATGAGCAGTTCTTC | CATVPGQDLYNEQFF
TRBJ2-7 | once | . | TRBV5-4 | TGTGCCAGCAGCTTGCAAGGGATTTTAACCTACGAGCAGTACTTC | CASSLQGILTYEQYF
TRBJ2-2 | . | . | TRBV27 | TGTGCCAGCAGTCATAACACCGGGGAGCTGTTTTTT | CASSHNTGELFF
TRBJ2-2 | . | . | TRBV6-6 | TGTGCCAGCACAATCGGGGAGCTGTTTTTT | CASTIGELFF
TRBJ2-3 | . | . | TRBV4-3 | TGCGCCAGCAGCCAAGATAGCTACTTGAGCACAGATACGCAGTATTTT | CASSQDSYLSTDTQYF
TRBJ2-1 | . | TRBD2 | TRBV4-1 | TGCGCCAGCAGCCAAGGACTAGCGGGGAAAAATGAGCAGTTCTTC | CASSQGLAGKNEQFF
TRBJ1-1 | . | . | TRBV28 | TGTGCCAGCAGTCCGGCGGCTAACACTGAAGCTTTCTTT | CASSPAANTEAFF
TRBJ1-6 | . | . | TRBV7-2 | TGTGCCTCTAGTGGGGCTCTAGGGTCACCCCTCCACTTT | CASSGALGSPLHF
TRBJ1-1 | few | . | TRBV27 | TGTGCCAGCAGTTCCCTAAGTGGGGAGCCGAACACTGAAGCTTTCTTT | CASSSLSGEPNTEAFF
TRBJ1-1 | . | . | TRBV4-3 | TGCGCCAGCAGCCAAGATTCGCCGTCGGGGGTCGCTGAAGCTTTCTTT | CASSQDSPSGVAEAFF
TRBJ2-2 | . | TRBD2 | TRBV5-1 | TGCGCCAGCAGCTTAGGGGCAAGCGGGGGCACCGGGGAGCTGTTTTTT | CASSLGASGGTGELFF
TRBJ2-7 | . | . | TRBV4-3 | TGCGCCAGCAGCCAAGATCGGGGCTACGAGCAGTACTTC | CASSQDRGYEQYF
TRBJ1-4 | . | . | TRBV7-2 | TGTGCCAGCAGCTTGGACAGAGGGAACGAAAAACTGTTTTTT | CASSLDRGNEKLFF
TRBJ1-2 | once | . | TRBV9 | TGTGCCAGCAGATCCAGTTCCGATGGCTACACCTTC | CASRSSSDGYTF